This section outlines one TCR beta chain sequence together with its context. Its specificity is unknown. This specimen comes from a study of early stage breast cancer tumors. Study as a whole: Average read coverage per sample was roughly 9.7-fold.

Each sample had two DNA replicates, roughly 0.5 ug blood or roughly 1.5 ug tissue. Assay: immunoSEQ multiplex PCR; the TCRdb copy retains only in-frame clones and omits some. The table shows about 69,000 clones, with approximately 84% occurring only once. The CDR3 covers 14 residues. V was trimmed by 7 bases and J by 4 bases, leaving 14 bases between them. Germline values: CDR1 MNHEY, CDR2 SMNVEV (reference sequence). Study-wide findings and caveats: Functional markers like CD4, CD8 and FOXP3 were missed in bulk sequencing. Tumors had roughly 2.4-fold higher T cell density and higher clonality than adjacent normal breast tissue.

The TCR comes from a person in their forties with breast cancer. V usage is TRBV27 and J usage is TRBJ1-3, with unresolved D. The sequenced sample consisted of blood. The CDR3 sequence: CASTISRIGNTIYF. The CDR3 nucleotides are TGTGCCAGCACCATTTCCAGGATAGGAAACACCATATATTTT.